The clone carrying this TCR beta chain appeared many times. Its target is unknown. The data derive from a study of T cells in Graves' hyperthyroidism and ophthalmopathy. Study-level information: Peripheral blood samples were taken at initial diagnosis, prior to any treatment. Study-wide results and limits: Ophthalmopathy cases were set apart from stable hyperthyroidism by a 13 V-J model.

Ophthalmopathy patients had moderate-to-severe active disease, CAS ≥3, NOSPECS ≥4, and disease duration under 3 months. Uncontrolled infection, other autoimmune disease, pregnancy or lactation led to exclusion. The V end lost 0 bases, the J end lost 5 bases, and 10 bases lay between the germline ends. The germline V gene encodes CDR1 DFQATT and CDR2 SNEGSKA (reference sequence). The CDR3 runs 13 residues. Researchers amplified the TCR beta CDR3 regions from RNA transcripts. During a first-round RT-PCR of the TCR CDR3, the HTBI primer set was used. From the multiplex PCR reads, TCRdb called clonotypes with MiXCR, one entry per CDR3 protein. Altogether about 600,000 distinct CDR3 sequences are present, approximately 14% being singletons, with the ten largest covering approximately 12%.

This TCR was sampled from a woman in her forties or fifties with Graves' ophthalmopathy. Sequencing input: blood. The V gene is TRBV20-1, the J gene TRBJ1-2; D possibly corresponds to TRBD1 (6 bases). CDR3 in DNA: TGCAGTGCTAGAGATCTAGGACAGTATGGCTACACCTTC. Translated: CSARDLGQYGYTF.